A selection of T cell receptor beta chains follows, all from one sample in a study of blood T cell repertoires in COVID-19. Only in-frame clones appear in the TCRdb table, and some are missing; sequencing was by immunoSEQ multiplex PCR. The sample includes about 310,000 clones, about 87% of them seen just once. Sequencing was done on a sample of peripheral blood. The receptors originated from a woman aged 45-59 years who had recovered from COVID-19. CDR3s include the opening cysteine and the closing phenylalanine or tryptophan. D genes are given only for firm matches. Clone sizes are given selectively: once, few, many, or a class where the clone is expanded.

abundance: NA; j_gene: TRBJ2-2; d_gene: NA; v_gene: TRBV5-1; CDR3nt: TGCGCCAGCAGCACCCCAAGCAGGGGGGACGGGGAGCTGTTTTTT; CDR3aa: CASSTPSRGDGELFF
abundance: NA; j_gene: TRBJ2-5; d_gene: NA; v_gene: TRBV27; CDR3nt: TGTGCCAGCAGTCTTCTAGGCGAAGAGACCCAGTACTTC; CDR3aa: CASSLLGEETQYF
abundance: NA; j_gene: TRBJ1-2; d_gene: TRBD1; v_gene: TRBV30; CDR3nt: TGTGCCTGGAGCGAGAAAAGGGACAGACTCCTTCGGGGCTACACCTTC; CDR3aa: CAWSEKRDRLLRGYTF
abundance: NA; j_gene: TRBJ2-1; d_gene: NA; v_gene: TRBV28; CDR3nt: TGTGCCAGTCTCGGGGACTCCCGGACCTACAATGAGCAGTTCTTC; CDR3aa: CASLGDSRTYNEQFF
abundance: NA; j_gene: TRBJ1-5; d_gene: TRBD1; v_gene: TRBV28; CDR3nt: TGTGCCAGCGACCCGTCGGGACAGATCAATCAGCCCCAGCATTTT; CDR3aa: CASDPSGQINQPQHF
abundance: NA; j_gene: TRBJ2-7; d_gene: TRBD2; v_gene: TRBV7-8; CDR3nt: TGTGCCAGCAGCTTAGCGGCCGGGACTAGCGGCTACGAGCAGTACTTC; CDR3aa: CASSLAAGTSGYEQYF
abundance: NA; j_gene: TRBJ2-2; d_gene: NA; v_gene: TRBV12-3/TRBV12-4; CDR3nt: TGTGCCAGCAGTTTTCGGGGGGAGCTGTTTTTT; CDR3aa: CASSFRGELFF
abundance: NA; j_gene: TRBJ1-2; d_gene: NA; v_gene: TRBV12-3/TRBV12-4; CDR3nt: TGTGCCAGCACCTTCGGACTTCGAGATGGCTACACCTTC; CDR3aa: CASTFGLRDGYTF
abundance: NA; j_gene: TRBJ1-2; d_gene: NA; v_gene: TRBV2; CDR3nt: TGTGCCAGCAGTGACGAGGGATATGGCTACACCTTC; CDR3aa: CASSDEGYGYTF
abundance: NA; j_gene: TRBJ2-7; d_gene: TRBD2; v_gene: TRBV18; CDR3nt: TGTGCCAGCTCACCAACGGCGGGAGCCACCTACGAGCAGTACTTC; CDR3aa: CASSPTAGATYEQYF
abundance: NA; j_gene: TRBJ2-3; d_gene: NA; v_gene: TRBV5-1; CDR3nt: TGCGCCAGCAGCTTGGATGGTAACTTAGAGACAGATACGCAGTATTTT; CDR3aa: CASSLDGNLETDTQYF
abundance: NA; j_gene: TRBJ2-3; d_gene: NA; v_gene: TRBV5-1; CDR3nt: TGCGCCAGCAGCCGGGGGAGTAGAGGCACAGATACGCAGTATTTT; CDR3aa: CASSRGSRGTDTQYF
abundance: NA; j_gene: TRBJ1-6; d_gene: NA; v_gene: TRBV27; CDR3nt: TGTGCCAGTAAAGCAGGGGCGCGGAATTCACCCCTCCACTTT; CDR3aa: CASKAGARNSPLHF
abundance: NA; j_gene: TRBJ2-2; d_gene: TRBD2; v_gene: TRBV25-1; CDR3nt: TGTGCCAGCAGAGGACTAGCGGGAGTCACCGCGAACACCGGGGAGCTGTTTTTT; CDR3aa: CASRGLAGVTANTGELFF
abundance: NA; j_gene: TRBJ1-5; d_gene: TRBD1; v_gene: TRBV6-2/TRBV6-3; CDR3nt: TGTGCCAGCAGTAACCCATACAGGGGAAGCAATCAGCCCCAGCATTTT; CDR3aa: CASSNPYRGSNQPQHF
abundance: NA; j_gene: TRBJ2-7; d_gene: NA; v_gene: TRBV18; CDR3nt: TGTGCCAGCTCACCAGAGCTAGGTACCGAGCAGTACTTC; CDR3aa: CASSPELGTEQYF
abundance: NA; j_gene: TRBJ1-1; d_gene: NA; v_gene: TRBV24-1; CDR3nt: TGTGCCACCAGTTTAGCAGAAAACACTGAAGCTTTCTTT; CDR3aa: CATSLAENTEAFF
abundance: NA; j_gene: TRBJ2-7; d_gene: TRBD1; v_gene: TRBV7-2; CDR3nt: TGTGCCAGCAGACCAGGACAGGTCTACGAGCAGTACTTC; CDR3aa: CASRPGQVYEQYF
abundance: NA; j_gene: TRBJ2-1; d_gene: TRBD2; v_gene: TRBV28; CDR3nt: TGTGCCAGCAGTTTTCGCGGGGGGGCAGGGTTCTTC; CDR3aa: CASSFRGGAGFF
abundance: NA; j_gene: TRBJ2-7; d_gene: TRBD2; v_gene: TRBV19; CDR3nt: TGTGCCAGTAGTAGCGGGAGGGGTTACGAGCAGTACTTC; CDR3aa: CASSSGRGYEQYF
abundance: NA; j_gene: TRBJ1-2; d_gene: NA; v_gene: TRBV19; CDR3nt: TGTGCCAGTAGCGACAGTCCCCTTAACTATGGCTACACCTTC; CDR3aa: CASSDSPLNYGYTF
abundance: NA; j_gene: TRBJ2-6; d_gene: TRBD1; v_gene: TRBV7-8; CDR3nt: TGTGCCAGCAGCTTAACAGGGGGCGCGGCGGGGGCCAACGTCCTGACTTTC; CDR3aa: CASSLTGGAAGANVLTF
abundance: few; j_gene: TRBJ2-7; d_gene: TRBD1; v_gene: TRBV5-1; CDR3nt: TGCGCCAGCAGCGACACAGGGGGTCCCTACGAGCAGTACTTC; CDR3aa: CASSDTGGPYEQYF
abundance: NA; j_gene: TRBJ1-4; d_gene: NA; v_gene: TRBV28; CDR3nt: TGTGCCAGCACCTTACAATTTGCAACTAATGAAAAACTGTTTTTT; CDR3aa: CASTLQFATNEKLFF
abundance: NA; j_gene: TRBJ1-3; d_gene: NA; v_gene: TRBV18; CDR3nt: TGTGCCAGCTCACCAAGTGCAGATTCTGGAAACACCATATATTTT; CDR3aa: CASSPSADSGNTIYF
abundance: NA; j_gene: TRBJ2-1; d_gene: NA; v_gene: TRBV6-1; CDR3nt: TGTGCCAGCAGTGGGGGGCGCCTAGCTTATGGGAATGAGCAGTTCTTC; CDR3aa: CASSGGRLAYGNEQFF
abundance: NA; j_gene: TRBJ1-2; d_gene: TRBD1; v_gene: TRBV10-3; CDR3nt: TGTGCCATCAGTGCGGACAGGGATCTTGGCTACACCTTC; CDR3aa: CAISADRDLGYTF
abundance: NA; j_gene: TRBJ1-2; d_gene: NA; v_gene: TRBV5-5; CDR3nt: TGTGCCAGCAGCTTGGCCGACGGGGGCTATGGCTACACCTTC; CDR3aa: CASSLADGGYGYTF
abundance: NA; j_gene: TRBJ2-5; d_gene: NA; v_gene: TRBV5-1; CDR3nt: TGCGCCAGCAGCTTGCAGCCAGGGTCTATGGAGACCCAGTACTTC; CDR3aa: CASSLQPGSMETQYF
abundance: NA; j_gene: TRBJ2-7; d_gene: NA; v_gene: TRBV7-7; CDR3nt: TGTGCTAGCAGCCCAACCCCGGGTTCGCACGAGCAGTACTTC; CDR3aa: CASSPTPGSHEQYF
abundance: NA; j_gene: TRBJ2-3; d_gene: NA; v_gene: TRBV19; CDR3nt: TGTGCCAGTAGTACCCCTAGTGCGGATACGCAGTATTTT; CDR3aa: CASSTPSADTQYF
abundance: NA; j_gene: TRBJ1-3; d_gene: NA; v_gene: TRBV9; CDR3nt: TGTGCCAGCAGCGTAGACAGTCCCGGAAACACCATATATTTT; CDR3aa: CASSVDSPGNTIYF
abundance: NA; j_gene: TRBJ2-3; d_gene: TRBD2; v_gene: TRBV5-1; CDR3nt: TGCGCCAGCAGCTTAGCGGGGGGGTCCGACGGCGGGCAGTATTTT; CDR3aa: CASSLAGGSDGGQYF
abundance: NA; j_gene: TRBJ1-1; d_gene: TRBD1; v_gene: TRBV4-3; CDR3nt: TGCGCCAGCAGCCAACACAGGGGGGCTCTGAACACTGAAGCTTTCTTT; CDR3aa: CASSQHRGALNTEAFF
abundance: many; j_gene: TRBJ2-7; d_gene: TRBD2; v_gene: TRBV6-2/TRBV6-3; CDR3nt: TGTGCCAGCAGTTCTTCTAGCGGGGGGACTAACAAACCCTACGAGCAGTACTTC; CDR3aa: CASSSSSGGTNKPYEQYF
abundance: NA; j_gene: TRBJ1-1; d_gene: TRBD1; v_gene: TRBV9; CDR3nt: TGTGCCAGCAGCGTAAGGACAGGGGATCGAGCTTTCTTT; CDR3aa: CASSVRTGDRAFF
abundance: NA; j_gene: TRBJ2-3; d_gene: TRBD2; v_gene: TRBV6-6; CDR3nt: TGTGCCAGCAGTTACGCTAGCGGGGAACCTGGGGATACGCAGTATTTT; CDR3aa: CASSYASGEPGDTQYF
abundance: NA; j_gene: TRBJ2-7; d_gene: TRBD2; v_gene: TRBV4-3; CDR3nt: TGCGCCAGCAGCCGGCGGGAGGGCCCCCGCGAGCAGTACTTC; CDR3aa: CASSRREGPREQYF
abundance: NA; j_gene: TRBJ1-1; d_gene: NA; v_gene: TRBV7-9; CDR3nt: TGTGCCAGCACCAAACAGGGTCAGGGCACTGAAGCTTTCTTT; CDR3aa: CASTKQGQGTEAFF
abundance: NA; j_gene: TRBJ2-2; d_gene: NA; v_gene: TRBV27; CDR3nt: TGTGCCAGCAGTTTTCCCGGGTCCGGGGAGCTGTTTTTT; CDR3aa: CASSFPGSGELFF
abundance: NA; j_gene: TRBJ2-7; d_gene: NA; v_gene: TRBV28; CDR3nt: TGTGCCAGCAGTTTCGTCAGGGTCGAGCAGTACTTC; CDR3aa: CASSFVRVEQYF
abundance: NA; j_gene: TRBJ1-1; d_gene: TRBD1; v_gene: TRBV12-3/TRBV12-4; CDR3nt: TGTGCCAGCAGTTTATCGACAGGGGAAGGAGCTTTCTTT; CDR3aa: CASSLSTGEGAFF
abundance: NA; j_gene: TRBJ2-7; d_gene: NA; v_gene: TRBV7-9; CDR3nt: TGTGCCAGCAGCTTAGTTGGCGGGATTTACTACGAGCAGTACTTC; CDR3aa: CASSLVGGIYYEQYF
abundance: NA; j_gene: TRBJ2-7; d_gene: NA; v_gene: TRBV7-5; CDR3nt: TGTGCCAGAAGCTTAGCGAGGCCGGGGGGAATGTACGAGCAGTACTTC; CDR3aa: CARSLARPGGMYEQYF
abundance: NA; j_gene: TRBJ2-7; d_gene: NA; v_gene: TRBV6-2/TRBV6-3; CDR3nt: TGTGCCAGCAGTTATACCAGTTACGAGCAGTACTTC; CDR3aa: CASSYTSYEQYF
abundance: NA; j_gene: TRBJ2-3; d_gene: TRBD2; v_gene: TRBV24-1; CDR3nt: TGTGCCACCAGTCGGGGGAGGGTTTCAGATACGCAGTATTTT; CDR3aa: CATSRGRVSDTQYF
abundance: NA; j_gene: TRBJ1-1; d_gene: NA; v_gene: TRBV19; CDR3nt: NA; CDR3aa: CASTSEGNTEAFF
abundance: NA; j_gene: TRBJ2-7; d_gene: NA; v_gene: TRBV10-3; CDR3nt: TGTGCCATCAGTGAGGCGGCAGCCGAGCAGTACTTC; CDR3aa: CAISEAAAEQYF
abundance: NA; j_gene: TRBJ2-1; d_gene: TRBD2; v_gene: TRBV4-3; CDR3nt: TGCGCCAGCAGCCAAGACGGGAGGGGTAGGAATGAGCAGTTCTTC; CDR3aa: CASSQDGRGRNEQFF
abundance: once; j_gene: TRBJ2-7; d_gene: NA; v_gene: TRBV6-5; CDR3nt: TGTGCCAGCATTGGTACGCGGGGATCCTCCTACGAGCAGTACTTC; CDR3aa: CASIGTRGSSYEQYF
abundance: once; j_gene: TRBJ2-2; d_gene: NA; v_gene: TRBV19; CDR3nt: TGTGCCAGTATGCACAGTTACACCGGGGAGCTGTTTTTT; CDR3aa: CASMHSYTGELFF
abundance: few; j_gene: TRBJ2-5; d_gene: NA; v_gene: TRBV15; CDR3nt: TGTGCCACCAGCAGATCCGTAATCGCGGGAAGGACCCAGTACTTC; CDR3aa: CATSRSVIAGRTQYF
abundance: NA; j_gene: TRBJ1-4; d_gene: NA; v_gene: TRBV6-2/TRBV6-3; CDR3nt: TGTGCCAGCAGGCCTCCAGAGGCAACTAATGAAAAACTGTTTTTT; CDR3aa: CASRPPEATNEKLFF
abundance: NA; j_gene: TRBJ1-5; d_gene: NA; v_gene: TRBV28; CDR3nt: TGTAGACGTAGTTGGGGGCAGAGCAATCAGCCCCAGCATTTT; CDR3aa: CRRSWGQSNQPQHF